Sequencing of this T cell receptor (beta chain) was carried out in a study of cytomegalovirus exposure and HLA in healthy donors. This CDR3 contains 17 residues. Germline CDR1 MNHEY, CDR2 SMNVEV (reference sequence). V trimming: 3 bases; J trimming: 0 bases; junction bases outside the gene matches: 8. Donors were ostensibly healthy at sampling, although undocumented immune exposures were probable. This clone turned up a few times. Its antigen is currently unknown. PCR amplification relied on 60 Vbeta primers (plus 13 Jbeta primers). Under the authors' procedure: An analysis that came later counted 80 million or so unique TCR beta chains, approximately 10 million shared. Libraries were prepared by immunoSEQ multiplex PCR; TCRdb keeps only in-frame clonotypes and omits some of them. That table gives V, J and clone size, and the DNA gave D and trimming. The sample holds under 200,000 clones, 55% to 80% seen once.

Whole-study results and caveats: Diagnosis of cytomegalovirus status made by the classifier reportedly showed high specificity and sensitivity. Donors belonging to an Asian-associated ancestry cluster reportedly showed fewer N-insertions in productive TCRs than the approximately 690-donor mean, according to what a later analysis found.

Sequenced: PBMCs. This chain links TRBV27 with TRBJ2-1; the match to TRBD2 covers 7 bases. This TCR came from a young woman in good health and CMV-seropositive. The CDR3 sequence is CASSLESGTYSYNEQFF. CDR3 nucleotides: TGTGCCAGCAGTTTGGAAAGCGGGACTTACTCCTACAATGAGCAGTTCTTC.